This paragraph reports one T cell receptor beta chain. At one end, the junction sequence differs from germline, possibly due to a read error. The data derive from a study of regulatory T cells in long-lasting Graves disease. HTBI primers from iRepertoire and Arm-PCR of CDR3 regions yielded the TCR beta libraries. TCRdb recomputed calls from the multiplex PCR reads with MiXCR, one row per CDR3 protein. This table holds about 460,000 distinct CDR3 sequences, 14% found once. This CDR3 region has 15 residues. CDR1 SGHVS and CDR2 FQNEAQ come from the germline V gene. The time point here: newly diagnosed GD, antithyroid drugs for less than 3 months. Preparation of the TCR library used RNA extracted from PBMCs. This sample was also put to use in a study of T cells in Graves' hyperthyroidism and ophthalmopathy.

The rearrangement joins TRBV7-8 to TRBJ2-7, with 8 bases matching TRBD1. The TCR originated in a woman aged 45-59 years with Graves disease. The specimen comprised peripheral blood mononuclear cells (PBMCs), sampled at new diagnosis, from a patient treated with antithyroid drugs. The CDR3 DNA sequence: TGTGCCAGCAGCCCCGGGTGGGCAGGGGGCGGCGAGCTGTACTTC. It encodes CASSPGWAGGGELYF.